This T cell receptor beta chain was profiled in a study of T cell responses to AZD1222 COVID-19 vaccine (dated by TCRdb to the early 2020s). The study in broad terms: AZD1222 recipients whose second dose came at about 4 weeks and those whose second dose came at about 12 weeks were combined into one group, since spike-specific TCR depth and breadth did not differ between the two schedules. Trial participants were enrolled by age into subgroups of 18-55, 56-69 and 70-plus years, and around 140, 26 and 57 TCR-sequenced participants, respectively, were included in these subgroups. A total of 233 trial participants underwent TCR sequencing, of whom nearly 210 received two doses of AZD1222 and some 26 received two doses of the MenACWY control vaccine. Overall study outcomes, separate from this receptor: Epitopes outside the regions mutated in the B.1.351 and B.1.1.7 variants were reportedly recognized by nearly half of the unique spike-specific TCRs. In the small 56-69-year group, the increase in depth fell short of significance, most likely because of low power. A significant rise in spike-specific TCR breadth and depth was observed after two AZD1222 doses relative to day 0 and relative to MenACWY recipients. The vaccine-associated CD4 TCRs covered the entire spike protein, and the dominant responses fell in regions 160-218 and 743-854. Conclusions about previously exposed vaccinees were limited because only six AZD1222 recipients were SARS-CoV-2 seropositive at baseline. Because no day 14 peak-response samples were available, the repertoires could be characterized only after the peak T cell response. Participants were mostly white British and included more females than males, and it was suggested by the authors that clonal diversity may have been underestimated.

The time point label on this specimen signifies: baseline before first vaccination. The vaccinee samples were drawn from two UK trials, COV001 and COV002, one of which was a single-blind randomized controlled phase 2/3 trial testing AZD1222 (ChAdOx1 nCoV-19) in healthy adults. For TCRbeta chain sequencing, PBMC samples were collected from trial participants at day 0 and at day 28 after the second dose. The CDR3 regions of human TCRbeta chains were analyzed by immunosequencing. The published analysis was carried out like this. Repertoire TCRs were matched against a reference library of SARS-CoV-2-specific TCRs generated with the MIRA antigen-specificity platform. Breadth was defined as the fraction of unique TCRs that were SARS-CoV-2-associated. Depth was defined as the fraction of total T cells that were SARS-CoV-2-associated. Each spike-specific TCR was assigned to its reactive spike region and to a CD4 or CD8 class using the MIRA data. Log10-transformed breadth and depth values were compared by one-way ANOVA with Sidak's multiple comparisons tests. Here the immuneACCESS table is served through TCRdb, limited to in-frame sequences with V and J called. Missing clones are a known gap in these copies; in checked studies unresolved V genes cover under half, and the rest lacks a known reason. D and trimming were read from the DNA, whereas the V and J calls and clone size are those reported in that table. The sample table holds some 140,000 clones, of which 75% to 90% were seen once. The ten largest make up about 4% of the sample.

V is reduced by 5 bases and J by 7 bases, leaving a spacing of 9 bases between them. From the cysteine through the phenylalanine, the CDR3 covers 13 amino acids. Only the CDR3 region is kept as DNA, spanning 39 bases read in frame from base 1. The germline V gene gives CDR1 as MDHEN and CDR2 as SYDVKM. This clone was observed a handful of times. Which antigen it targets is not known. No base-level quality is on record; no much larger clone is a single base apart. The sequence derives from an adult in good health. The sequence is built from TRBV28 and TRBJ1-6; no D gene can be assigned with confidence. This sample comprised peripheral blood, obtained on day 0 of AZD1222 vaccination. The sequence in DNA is TGTGCCAGCAGTCCGGACGGGAATTCACCCCTCCACTTT. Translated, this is CASSPDGNSPLHF.